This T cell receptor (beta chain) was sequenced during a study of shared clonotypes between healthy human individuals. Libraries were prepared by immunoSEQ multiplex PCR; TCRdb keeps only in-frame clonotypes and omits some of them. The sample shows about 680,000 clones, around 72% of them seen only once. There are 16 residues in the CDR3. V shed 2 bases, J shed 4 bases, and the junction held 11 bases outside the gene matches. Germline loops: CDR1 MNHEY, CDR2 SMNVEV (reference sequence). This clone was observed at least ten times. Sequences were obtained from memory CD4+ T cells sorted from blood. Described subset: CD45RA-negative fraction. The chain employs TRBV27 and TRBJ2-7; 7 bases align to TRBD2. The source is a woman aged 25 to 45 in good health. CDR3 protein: CASSLRVGGSSYEQYF. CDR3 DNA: TGTGCCAGCAGTTTAAGGGTAGGCGGGAGCTCGTACGAGCAGTACTTC.